The T cell receptor (beta chain) described here comes from a study of OX40 agonist ivuxolimab in advanced cancers. Turning to the study itself: Clinicians treated patients with ivuxolimab, an agonistic anti-OX40 (CD134) antibody. Intravenous ivuxolimab at 0.01 to 10 mg/kg was given to patients every 2 weeks. Overall study results and limits: Blood T cells, both CD4+ and CD8+, expanded clonally by week 6 at 0.1 to 3.0 mg/kg.

Sequencing was performed with immunoSEQ multiplex PCR; in TCRdb, only in-frame clones are kept and a portion is missing. Among approximately 66,000 clones listed, roughly 85% were seen once. A remark on this clone: Its antigen is still unknown.

Autoimmune disease history or systemic immunosuppression excluded patients. The germline gives CDR1 LNHDA, CDR2 SQIVND (reference sequence). CDR3 length equals 13 residues. The ends lost 8 bases at V and 11 bases at J; junction bases unmatched: 10. This TCR was sampled from an adult with an advanced solid tumor such as melanoma, head and neck, liver or kidney cancer. This chain connects TRBV19 to TRBJ2-1; 9 bases align to TRBD1. The source material was CD4+ or CD8+ T cells sorted from blood, sampled in a trial of the OX40 agonist ivuxolimab. CDR3 coding DNA: TGTGCCAGTCGGGACAGGGCAATCGGAAAGCAGTTCTTC. Translation: CASRDRAIGKQFF. The full variable domain, with the rest looked up from reference TRBV19 and TRBJ2-1, is DGGITQSPKYLFRKEGQNVTLSCEQNLNHDAMYWYRQDPGQGLRLIYYSQIVNDFQKGDIAEGYSVSREKKESFPLTVTSAQKNPTAFYLCASRDRAIGKQFFGPGTRLTVL.